This T cell receptor (beta chain) comes out of a study of CD8 T cells in ankylosing spondylitis. V was clipped by 8 bases and J by 5 bases, with 16 bases between them. Germline lookup yields CDR1 LNHDA and CDR2 SQIVND (reference sequence). The CDR3 sequence is 13 residues long. Findings and caveats of the study: A TCR beta motif made of fewer than 10 highly homologous variants seemed typical of ankylosing spondylitis blood. Several of the motif variants were reported before in synovial fluid and blood from reactive arthritis. Significant enrichment of disease-linked clones was reportedly seen in matched ankylosing spondylitis synovial fluid.

Quantitative molecular-barcoded 5'-RACE generated the TCR beta libraries. Using its own MiXCR run on the 5' RACE reads, TCRdb lists one record per CDR3 protein. The table has 100,000 to 150,000 distinct CDR3 sequences, over 15% seen once. This clonotype was found once. Antigen specificity is unknown. Sequencing input: blood, either unsorted or a sorted T cell fraction (not recorded which). This receptor was taken from a male donor with ankylosing spondylitis. The chain combines TRBV19 with TRBJ2-7; possibly TRBD2 for D (6 bases). The CDR3 here is CASQSSGEHEQYF. CDR3 coding DNA: TGTGCCAGTCAGAGCTCGGGGGAGCACGAGCAGTACTTC. Full variable domain (missing parts from reference TRBV19 and TRBJ2-7): DGGITQSPKYLFRKEGQNVTLSCEQNLNHDAMYWYRQDPGQGLRLIYYSQIVNDFQKGDIAEGYSVSREKKESFPLTVTSAQKNPTAFYLCASQSSGEHEQYFGPGTRLTVT.